These 3 T cell receptor beta chains share one sample of origin, sequenced in a study of CD8+ T cells in alopecia areata. Treatment noted: oral pan-JAK inhibitor, 5-10 mg twice daily. RNA extraction and reverse transcription yielded cDNA as sequencing template. Profiled with immunoSEQ multiplex PCR; TCRdb holds only in-frame clones, not every one. The sample has 170,000 or so clones, approximately 55% seen once. The sample here was CD8+ T cells sorted from blood, taken at week 24, from a patient treated with tofacitinib. All receptors derive from a human donor with alopecia areata.

The V call is TRBV4-1, the J call TRBJ2-7; the D gene is possibly TRBD2 (5 bases). The CDR3 sequence is 14 residues long. Germline V gene sequence: CDR1 MGHRA, CDR2 YSYEKL. V was trimmed by 0 bases and J by 3 bases, leaving 9 bases between them. The CDR3 DNA is TGCGCCAGCAGCCAAGAATACAGCGGCTACGAGCAGTACTTC. Residues: CASSQEYSGYEQYF.

The V call is TRBV19, the J call TRBJ1-1; D uncertain. Germline V gene lookup returns CDR1 LNHDA and CDR2 SQIVND (reference sequence). This CDR3 has 13 residues. V lost 5 bases and J lost 0, with 7 bases in between. The CDR3 DNA reads as TGTGCCAGTAGTTCGGGAGTGAACACTGAAGCTTTCTTT. This gives the protein CASSSGVNTEAFF.

This clone was seen a handful of times. The genes are TRBV19 and TRBJ2-3, with 9 bases lining up with TRBD1. Unmatched junction bases numbered 4, after V lost 3 bases and J lost 12 bases. CDR1 is LNHDA, CDR2 SQIVND, per germline (reference sequence). This CDR3 is 12 amino acids long. CDR3 DNA: TGTGCCAGTAGTATTGGGACAGGGCTACAGTATTTT. It specifies CASSIGTGLQYF.